The 20 T cell receptor beta chains presented below share a single source sample, sequenced in a study of shared clonotypes between healthy human individuals (dated by TCRdb to 2020 to 2022). The method was the immunoSEQ multiplex PCR assay. TCRdb took this table from immuneACCESS and kept in-frame rearrangements with V and J called. Such tables lack part of the clones; where checked against another copy, unresolved V genes explain under half of the gap, and the rest is unexplained. Present in this sample are about 820,000 clones, approximately 92% of which were seen just once. The ten top clones hold less than 25% of the sample. CD8 naive samples were obtained by positive selection for CCR7 among CD45RO-negative cells, yielding a CD45RA+CCR7+ population from which TemRA cells were excluded. The sample consisted of naive CD8+ T cells sorted from blood. This sample's cell subset or site label indicates: CD45RA+CCR7+. These receptor sequences come from a man aged 25 to 45 in good health.

About this clone: The junction differs from germline at one of its ends, possibly a read error. This chain connects TRBV23-1 to TRBJ1-2; 7 bases align to TRBD1. TRBV23-1 has ORF status, its function being uncertain. This CDR3 contains 11 residues. The chain's CDR3 is CERQGNYGYTF. CDR3 nucleotides: TGTGAAAGACAGGGCAACTATGGCTACACCTTC.

V gene TRBV11-2 combines with J gene TRBJ2-3, with D unresolved. V lost 1 base, J lost 4 bases, and 21 bases lay in between. Germline V gene lookup returns CDR1 SGHAT and CDR2 FQNNGV. The CDR3 loop spans 18 amino acids. The CDR3 spells CASSLVPNKGFGADTQYF. For the CDR3, the DNA is TGTGCCAGCAGCTTAGTCCCAAACAAGGGTTTTGGGGCAGATACGCAGTATTTT.

This rearrangement joins TRBV18 to TRBJ2-1; 11 bases are shared with TRBD2. This CDR3 spans 15 amino acids. V lost 0 bases, J lost 8 bases, and 3 bases stayed unmatched. CDR1 is KGHSH and CDR2 is LQKENI in the germline V gene. CDR3 bases: TGTGCCAGCTCACCACCGACTAGCGGGATTGATGAGCAGTTCTTC. Amino acid sequence: CASSPPTSGIDEQFF. Combining the CDR3 with reference TRBV18 and TRBJ2-1 gives the whole variable domain NAGVMQNPRHLVRRRGQEARLRCSPMKGHSHVYWYRQLPEEGLKFMVYLQKENIIDESGMPKERFSAEFPKEGPSILRIQQVVRGDSAAYFCASSPPTSGIDEQFFGPGTRLTVL.

The chain links TRBV7-8 to TRBJ2-1; 8 nucleotides match TRBD2. The germline V gene has CDR1 SGHVS and CDR2 FQNEAQ. Trimming cost V 4 bases and J 9 bases; bases outside gene matches: 14. This CDR3 has 16 amino acids. The CDR3 DNA follows: TGTGCCAGCAGCTCAAGTAGCGGGACGTTCTTTAGTGAGCAGTTCTTC. Protein product: CASSSSSGTFFSEQFF.

The V and J genes are TRBV15 and TRBJ2-1; 9 nucleotides match TRBD2. CDR3 size: 14 residues. The germline CDR1 and CDR2 sequences are LNHNV and YYDKDF (reference sequence). Trimming removed 8 bases from V and 8 bases from J; junction bases left unmatched: 10. The CDR3 sequence is CATGLAGPIYEQFF. In DNA form, the CDR3 reads TGTGCCACCGGTCTAGCGGGGCCCATCTATGAGCAGTTCTTC.

V and J are TRBV5-6 and TRBJ2-7; possibly TRBD2 for D (5 bases). V lost 2 bases and J 3 bases, leaving 15 bases between the germline ends. The CDR3 totals 15 residues. CDR1 and CDR2 (germline): SGHDT, YYEEEE. The CDR3 is CASSFNPGGGYEQYF. The CDR3 DNA reads TGTGCCAGCAGCTTCAACCCGGGTGGAGGCTACGAGCAGTACTTC.

This clone was seen only once. The CDR3 DNA is TGCAGCACTTGGGGTACTGGGCCCGGGGAGCTGTTTTTT. Translating gives CSTWGTGPGELFF. V is TRBV29-1 and J is TRBJ2-2; no clear D gene. Trimming cost V 8 bases and J 6 bases, with 16 bases left between them. This CDR3 spans 13 amino acids. Germline CDR1 SQVTM, CDR2 ANQGSEA.

To note about this clone: The identical CDR3 is also encoded by other nucleotide sequences in the sample. The V gene is TRBV5-1, the J gene TRBJ2-1; no reliable D call. The CDR3 spans 15 residues. Per the germline V gene, CDR1 is SGHRS and CDR2 is YFSETQ. Trimming pared 0 bases from V and 0 bases from J, leaving 7 bases between. The CDR3 is CASSLGQSSYNEQFF. The DNA of the CDR3 is TGCGCCAGCAGCTTGGGTCAGAGCTCCTACAATGAGCAGTTCTTC.

The chain uses TRBV27 and TRBJ2-7; D gene ambiguous. V dropped 6 bases and J dropped 2 bases, with 11 bases sitting between them. Germline CDR1 and CDR2: MNHEY and SMNVEV (reference sequence). The CDR3 consists of 13 residues. The CDR3: CASRFLSAYEQYF. The CDR3 coding sequence is TGTGCCAGCAGATTTCTTTCAGCCTACGAGCAGTACTTC.

This chain joins TRBV27 and TRBJ2-7; perhaps TRBD1 as D (5 bases). Germline V CDR1 and CDR2: MNHEY, SMNVEV (reference sequence). V was shortened by 2 bases and J by 4 bases, with 12 bases between the two germline ends. This CDR3 region has 14 residues. CDR3 bases: TGTGCCAGCAGTTTAAAAGGGGATACTTACGAGCAGTACTTC. Amino acid sequence: CASSLKGDTYEQYF.

Comment on this clone: One end of the junction varies from germline; a read error may be responsible. The rearrangement links TRBV9 to TRBJ2-7, with D perhaps assigned TRBD1 or TRBD2 (6 bases each). Germline V gene lookup returns CDR1 SGDLS and CDR2 YYNGEE. This CDR3 is 16 amino acids long. CDR3 sequence: CASSRGGLSGIYGQYF. Written as DNA, the CDR3 is TGTGCCAGCAGCCGAGGGGGGTTGTCGGGAATATACGGGCAGTACTTC.

The gene calls are TRBV18 and TRBJ2-7, with 9 nucleotides matching TRBD2. CDR3 size: 15 residues. V was pared by 4 bases and J by 4 bases, with 8 bases of the junction left unmatched. Germline V gives CDR1 KGHSH, CDR2 LQKENI. The CDR3 nucleotides are TGTGCCAGCTCACAAACCGGGACTAGCATTTACGAGCAGTACTTC. Its protein is CASSQTGTSIYEQYF.

V and J are TRBV11-2 and TRBJ2-1; 14 nucleotides match TRBD2. CDR1 and CDR2 from the germline V gene are SGHAT and FQNNGV. There are 17 residues in the CDR3. The trim removed 0 bases at V and 8 bases at J, leaving 6 bases unmatched. The DNA for the CDR3 is TGTGCCAGCAGCTTAGATTTACCGGGACTAGCGGGAGATGAGCAGTTCTTC. Its protein product is CASSLDLPGLAGDEQFF.

The V gene is TRBV5-1, the J gene TRBJ2-7; D is uncertain. With 2 bases removed from V and 0 bases from J, the gap between germline ends came to 9 bases. This CDR3 region has 14 residues. The V gene's germline CDR1 is SGHRS and CDR2 YFSETQ. CDR3 coding DNA: TGCGCCAGCAGCTTTTTCGGGTTCTCCTACGAGCAGTACTTC. This gives the protein CASSFFGFSYEQYF.

The chain recombines TRBV10-2 with TRBJ2-6; D is possibly TRBD1 (7 bases). Trimming removed 7 bases at V and 0 bases at J, with 19 bases between. The CDR3 has 18 residues. Germline CDR1 is WSHSY and CDR2 is SAAADI. The CDR3 DNA follows: TGCGCCAGCACCCAATCGCGGGACAGAGTCTCTGGGGCCAACGTCCTGACTTTC. Its translation: CASTQSRDRVSGANVLTF.

The genes are TRBV29-1 and TRBJ2-7; D is unclear. Trimming shortened V by 3 bases and J by 1 base, and 4 bases separated the two germline ends. Germline loops: CDR1 SQVTM, CDR2 ANQGSEA. The CDR3 extends over 11 amino acids. The CDR3 DNA sequence: TGCAGCGTTGACACGTCCTACGAGCAGTACTTC. Translating gives CSVDTSYEQYF.

The V call is TRBV27, the J call TRBJ2-1, with a weak D call TRBD2 (7 bases). Trimming shortened V by 5 bases and J by 3 bases, and 14 bases separated the two germline ends. This CDR3 has 15 amino acids. Looked up from germline, CDR1 is MNHEY and CDR2 is SMNVEV (reference sequence). This CDR3 is CASSRGAGYYNEQFF. In nucleotides, the CDR3 is TGTGCCAGCAGTCGGGGGGCGGGTTACTACAATGAGCAGTTCTTC.

V usage is TRBV28 and J usage is TRBJ2-1, with D possibly TRBD1 on 6 matching bases. The germline gives CDR1 MDHEN, CDR2 SYDVKM. The length of the CDR3 is 15 residues. Trimming cost V 5 bases and J 8 bases, with 19 bases left between them. CDR3 DNA sequence: TGTGCCAGCAGTGTCCCGGACAGCCAAAGGGATGAGCAGTTCTTC. Its translation: CASSVPDSQRDEQFF.

This clone was seen a single time. The V and J genes are TRBV6-5 and TRBJ2-1; D not certain. The CDR3 spans 14 residues. Trimming cost V 5 bases and J 0 bases, with 8 bases left between them. CDR1 MNHEY and CDR2 SVGAGI come from the germline V gene. CDR3 bases: TGTGCCAGCAGTCCGCGACCCTCCTACAATGAGCAGTTCTTC. Translating gives CASSPRPSYNEQFF.

This sequence joins TRBV18 and TRBJ2-1, with D perhaps matching TRBD2 (6 bases). The CDR3 spans 17 residues. The germline V gene has CDR1 KGHSH and CDR2 LQKENI. V shed 6 bases and J shed 0 bases, with 18 bases lying between them. The DNA of the CDR3 is TGTGCCAGCTCGGATATAGACGGGGGAAGCTCCTACAATGAGCAGTTCTTC. The encoded protein is CASSDIDGGSSYNEQFF.